Here is one T cell receptor beta chain with its context. Its antigen remains unidentified. CDR1 MNHEY and CDR2 SMNVEV come from the germline V gene (reference sequence). The CDR3 consists of 19 residues. V shed 6 bases and J shed 1 base, with 22 bases lying between them. Histologic diagnosis was independently verified by two lung pathologists. The entry originates in a study of immune evolution from preneoplasia to lung adenocarcinoma. Whole-study context: HLA loss of heterozygosity: over 5.5% AIS, more than 14% MIA, approximately 35% ADC, none AAH. Study results and limitations: Compared with EGFR-mutant or double wild-type lesions, KRAS-mutant nodules were more clonal.

Measured with immunoSEQ multiplex PCR; TCRdb has only the in-frame clones, and not every one. The profile shows tens of thousands of clones, about 73% of them singletons. The TCR was taken from a person between 60 and 69 years old with lung adenocarcinoma. The chain links TRBV27 to TRBJ2-6; possibly TRBD1 or TRBD2 for D (5 bases each). The sequencing sample was made of FFPE invasive lung adenocarcinoma tissue. CDR3 in amino acids: CASSYLRPGRRSGANVLTF. DNA for the CDR3: TGTGCCAGCAGCTACTTGCGCCCGGGACGACGGTCTGGGGCCAACGTCCTGACTTTC.